This entry describes one T cell receptor (beta chain). This sample was included in a study of T cell responses to AZD1222 COVID-19 vaccine. Only in-frame clones appear in the TCRdb table, and some are missing; sequencing was by immunoSEQ multiplex PCR. The table lists 99,000 or so clones, 80% to 90% of them singletons. This CDR3 is built from 14 residues. The germline CDR1 and CDR2 sequences are ENHRY and SYGVKD. V lost 0 bases, J lost 7 bases, and 12 bases lay in between. V gene TRBV10-3 combines with J gene TRBJ2-5; D gene ambiguous. The sequence came from an adult who received the AZD1222 COVID-19 vaccine. Sequenced here: peripheral blood, sampled 28 days after the second AZD1222 dose. The CDR3 DNA follows: TGTGCCATCAGTGAGTCGGGCGGTGGTGGGACCCAGTACTTC. As protein: CAISESGGGGTQYF.